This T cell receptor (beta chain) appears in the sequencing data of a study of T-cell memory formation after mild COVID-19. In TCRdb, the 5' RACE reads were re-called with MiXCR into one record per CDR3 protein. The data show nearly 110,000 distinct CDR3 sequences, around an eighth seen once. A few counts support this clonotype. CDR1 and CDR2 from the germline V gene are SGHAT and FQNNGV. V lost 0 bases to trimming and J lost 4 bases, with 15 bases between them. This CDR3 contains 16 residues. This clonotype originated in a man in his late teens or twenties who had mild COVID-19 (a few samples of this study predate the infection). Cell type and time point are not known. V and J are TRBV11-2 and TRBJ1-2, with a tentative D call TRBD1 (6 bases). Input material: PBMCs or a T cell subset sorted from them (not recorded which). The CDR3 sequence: CASSLDSQPRGYGYTF. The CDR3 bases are TGTGCCAGCAGCTTAGACAGTCAACCCAGGGGCTATGGCTACACCTTC.